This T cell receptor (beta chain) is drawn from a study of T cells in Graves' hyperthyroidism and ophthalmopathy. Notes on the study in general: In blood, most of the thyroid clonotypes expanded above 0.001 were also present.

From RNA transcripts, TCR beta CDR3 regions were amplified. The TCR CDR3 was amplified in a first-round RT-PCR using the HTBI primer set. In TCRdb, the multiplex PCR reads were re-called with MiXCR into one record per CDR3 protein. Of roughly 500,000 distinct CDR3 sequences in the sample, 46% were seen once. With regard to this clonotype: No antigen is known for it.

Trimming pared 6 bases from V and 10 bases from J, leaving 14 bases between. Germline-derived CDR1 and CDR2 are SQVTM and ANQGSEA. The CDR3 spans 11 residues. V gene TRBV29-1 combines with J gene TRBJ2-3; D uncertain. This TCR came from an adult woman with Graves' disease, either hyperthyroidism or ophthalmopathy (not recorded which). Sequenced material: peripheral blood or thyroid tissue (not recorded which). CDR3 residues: CSVTLGYAQYF. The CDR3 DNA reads TGCAGCGTGACCTTGGGGTACGCGCAGTATTTT.